This T cell receptor beta chain was retrieved from a study of shared clonotypes between healthy human individuals. Study-wide context: Donors had three CD4 naive, three CD4 memory, two CD8 naive and one CD8 memory plate apiece.

Germline V lookup: CDR1 LNHDA, CDR2 SQIVND (reference sequence). This CDR3 is built from 17 residues. The J segment lost 2 bases and the V segment lost 5 bases, leaving 7 bases of the junction unmatched. This table comes from immunoSEQ multiplex PCR, and its TCRdb copy is limited to in-frame clones, with some not included. Of approximately 2.4 million clones listed, around 95% are singletons. Material for sequencing was naive CD4+ T cells sorted from blood. Indicated subset: CD45RA+ positively selected. This chain joins TRBV19 and TRBJ2-3, with 13 bases aligning to TRBD2. The receptor was derived from a man younger than 35 in good health. DNA of the CDR3: TGTGCCAGTAGTTTAAGACTAGCGGGAGGATCCACAGATACGCAGTATTTT. Encoded protein: CASSLRLAGGSTDTQYF.